Listed below are T cell receptor beta chains from one sample, sequenced in a study of blood T cell repertoires in COVID-19. Produced via immunoSEQ multiplex PCR; TCRdb's table is partial and in-frame only. The sample carries about 300,000 clones, roughly 90% recorded once. Sequencing was done on a sample of peripheral blood. These receptors all come from a man between 18 and 35 years old who had recovered from COVID-19. Both conserved end residues are trimmed from each CDR3. Fields, in order: D gene, V gene, clone size, J gene, CDR3 protein. A D gene is named only where the DNA matches it firmly. Clone size is given for some rows only: seen once, a few or many times, or a class if the clone is expanded.

>TRBD1|TRBV10-3|.|TRBJ1-2
AISLDREGDGYT
>TRBD2|TRBV7-2|.|TRBJ2-2
ASTSGMNTGELF
>TRBD1|TRBV6-2/TRBV6-3|.|TRBJ1-5
ASSSLQGAGNQPQH
>.|TRBV27|.|TRBJ2-3
ASSYSGGYTQY
>TRBD2|TRBV5-1|.|TRBJ2-7
ASSLGSGAVEQY
>.|TRBV5-1|.|TRBJ2-2
ASSLGDSTGELF
>.|TRBV6-5|.|TRBJ2-1
ASRGGARDNEQF
>TRBD1|TRBV6-2/TRBV6-3|.|TRBJ1-2
ASSYGRLRTGRSGYT
>TRBD2|TRBV7-3|once|TRBJ2-1
ASSLSLAGGYNEQF
>TRBD2|TRBV5-1|.|TRBJ2-3
ASSSTGGPGDTQY
>.|TRBV10-2|.|TRBJ1-3
ASSAGYSGNTIY
>.|TRBV18|few|TRBJ1-3
ASSPPGQSIGNTIY
>.|TRBV29-1|.|TRBJ2-2
SVDPGDTGELF
>TRBD2|TRBV10-3|.|TRBJ2-5
AIAPVSGAQETQY
>.|TRBV11-2|few|TRBJ2-2
ASSFSTGELF
>.|TRBV2|.|TRBJ1-1
ASSVTGEAF
>.|TRBV5-6|.|TRBJ2-1
ASSPWALGEQF
>.|TRBV9|.|TRBJ2-7
ASSASTDSPYEQY
>.|TRBV25-1|.|TRBJ2-2
ASSVIAAGTGELF
>.|TRBV18|.|TRBJ2-7
ASSRPDNYEQY
>TRBD1|TRBV19|.|TRBJ1-5
ASSAGQGAYSNQPQH
>.|TRBV24-1|.|TRBJ2-3
ATSAGHQGSTDTQY
>.|TRBV19|.|TRBJ2-1
ASSIRGGKGSYNEQF
>.|TRBV18|.|TRBJ1-1
ASSPRAGLDTEAF